This T cell receptor (beta chain) is drawn from a study of CXCR3-negative and CXCR3-positive naive CD8 T cells. It was by 5' RACE with UMI labels that the TRB cDNA libraries were prepared. TCRdb reprocessed the 5' RACE reads and stores each CDR3 protein as one record, lacking DNA. The sample has 6,500 to 8,500 distinct CDR3 sequences. CDR3 size: 14 residues. In germline, CDR1 is SGHVS, CDR2 FQNEAQ. Sequenced: naive CXCR3- CD8+ T cells from blood. Stated subset: CD45RO-CCR7+CD27+CD95- naive CD8+ T cells lacking CXCR3 (TNR3-). This receptor was identified in a human donor in good health. Some clones in this sample may be carry-over from other donors' samples. The gene calls are TRBV7-8 and TRBJ2-1. This chain's CDR3 is CASSPRGSYNEQFF.